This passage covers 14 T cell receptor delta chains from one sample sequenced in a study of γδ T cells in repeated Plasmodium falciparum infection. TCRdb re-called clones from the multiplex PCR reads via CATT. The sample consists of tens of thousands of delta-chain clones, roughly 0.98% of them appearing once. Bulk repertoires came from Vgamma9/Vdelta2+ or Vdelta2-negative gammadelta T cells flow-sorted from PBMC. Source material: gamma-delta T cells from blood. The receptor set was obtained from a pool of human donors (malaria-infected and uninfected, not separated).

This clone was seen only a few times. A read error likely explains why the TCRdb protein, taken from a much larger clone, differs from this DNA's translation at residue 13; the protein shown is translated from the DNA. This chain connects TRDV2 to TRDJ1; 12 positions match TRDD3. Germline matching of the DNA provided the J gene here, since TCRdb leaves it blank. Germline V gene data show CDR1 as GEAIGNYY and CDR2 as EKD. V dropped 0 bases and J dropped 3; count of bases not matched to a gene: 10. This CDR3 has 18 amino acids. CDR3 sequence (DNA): TGTGCCTGTGACACCGTGACTGGGGGATACTCCGGAGCCGATAAACTCATCTTT. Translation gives CACDTVTGGYSGADKLIF.

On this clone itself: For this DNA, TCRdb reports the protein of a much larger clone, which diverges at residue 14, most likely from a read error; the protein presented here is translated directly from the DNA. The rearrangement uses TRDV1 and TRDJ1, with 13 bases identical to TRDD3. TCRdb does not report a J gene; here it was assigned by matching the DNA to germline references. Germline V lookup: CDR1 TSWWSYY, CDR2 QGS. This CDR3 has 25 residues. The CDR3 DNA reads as TGTGCCCTGACTGAAAAGGTACCAACTGGGGGATACGGGTACTGTGGAGAACAATACACCGATAAACTCATCTTT. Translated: CALTEKVPTGGYGYCGEQYTDKLIF.

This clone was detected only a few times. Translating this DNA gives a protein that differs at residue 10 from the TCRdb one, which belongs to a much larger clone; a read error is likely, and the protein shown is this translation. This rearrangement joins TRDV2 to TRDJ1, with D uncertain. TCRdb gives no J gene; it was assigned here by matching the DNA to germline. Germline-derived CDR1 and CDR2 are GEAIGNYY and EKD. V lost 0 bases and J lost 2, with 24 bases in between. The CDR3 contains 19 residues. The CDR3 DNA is TGTGCCTGTGACACCGTGAGTAGGGTCCCGGGAAACGAAACCGATAAACTCATCTTT. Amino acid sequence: CACDTVSRVPGNETDKLIF.

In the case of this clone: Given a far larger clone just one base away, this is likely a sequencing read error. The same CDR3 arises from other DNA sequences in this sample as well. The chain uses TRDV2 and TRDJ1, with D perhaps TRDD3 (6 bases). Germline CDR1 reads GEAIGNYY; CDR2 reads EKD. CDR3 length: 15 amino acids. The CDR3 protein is CACDPLGGSTDKLIF. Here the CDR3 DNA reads TGCGCCTGTGACCCTTTGGGGGGGTCAACCGATAAACTCATCTTT.

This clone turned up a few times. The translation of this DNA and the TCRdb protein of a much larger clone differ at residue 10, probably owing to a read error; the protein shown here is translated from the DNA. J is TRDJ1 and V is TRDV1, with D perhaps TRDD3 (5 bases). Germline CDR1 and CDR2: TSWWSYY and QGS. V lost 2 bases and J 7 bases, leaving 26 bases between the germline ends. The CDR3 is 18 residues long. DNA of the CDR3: TGTGCTCTTGGGGAAACGAAAGGGCCTGCCCCTGGGCACGGTAAACTCATCTTT. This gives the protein CALGETKGPAPGHGKLIF.

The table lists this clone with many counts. DNA of the CDR3: TGTGCTCTTTTGGGATTTGATAAACTCATCTTT. Amino acids: CALLGFDKLIF. V usage is TRDV1 and J usage is TRDJ1; TRDD3 might be the D (5 bases). The CDR3 consists of 11 residues. Trimming shortened V by 8 bases and J by 5 bases, and 9 bases separated the two germline ends. The germline V gene has CDR1 TSWWSYY and CDR2 QGS.

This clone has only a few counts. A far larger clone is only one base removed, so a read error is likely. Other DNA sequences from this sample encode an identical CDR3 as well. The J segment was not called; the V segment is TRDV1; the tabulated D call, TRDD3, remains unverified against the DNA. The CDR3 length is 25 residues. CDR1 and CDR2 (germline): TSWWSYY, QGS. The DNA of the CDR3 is TGTGCTCTTGGGGAACAGAAAAATCTCGCCTTGCCTTATTTACTGGGGGATATGGTGGACGATAAGCTCATCTTT. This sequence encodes CALGEQKNLALPYLLGDMVDDKLIF.

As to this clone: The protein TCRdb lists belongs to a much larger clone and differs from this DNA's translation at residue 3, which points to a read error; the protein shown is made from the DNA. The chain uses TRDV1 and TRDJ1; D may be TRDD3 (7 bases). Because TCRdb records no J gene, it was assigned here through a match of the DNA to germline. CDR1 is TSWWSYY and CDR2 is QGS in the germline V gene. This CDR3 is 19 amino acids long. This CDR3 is CAPGDPYPTAWGYTDKLIF. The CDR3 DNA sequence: TGTGCTCCTGGGGACCCCTATCCTACAGCCTGGGGGTACACCGATAAACTCATCTTT.

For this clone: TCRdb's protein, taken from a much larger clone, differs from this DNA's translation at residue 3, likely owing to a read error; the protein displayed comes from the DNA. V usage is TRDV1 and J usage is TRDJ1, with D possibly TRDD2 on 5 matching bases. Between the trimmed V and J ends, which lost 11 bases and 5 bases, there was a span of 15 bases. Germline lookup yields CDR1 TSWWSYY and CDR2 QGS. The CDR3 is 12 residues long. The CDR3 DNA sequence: TGTGCTTTTTTTTCCTCCCGGGATAAACTCATCTTT. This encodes CAFFSSRDKLIF.

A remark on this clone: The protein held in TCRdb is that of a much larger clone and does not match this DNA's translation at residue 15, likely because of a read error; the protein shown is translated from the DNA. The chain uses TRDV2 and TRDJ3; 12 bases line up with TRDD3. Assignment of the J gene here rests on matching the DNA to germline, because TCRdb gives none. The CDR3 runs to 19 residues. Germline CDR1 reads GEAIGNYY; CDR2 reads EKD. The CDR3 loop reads CACDSLGDTSSWDTQQMFF. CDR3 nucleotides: TGTGCCTGTGATTCTCTGGGGGATACGAGCTCCTGGGACACCCAACAGATGTTTTTC.

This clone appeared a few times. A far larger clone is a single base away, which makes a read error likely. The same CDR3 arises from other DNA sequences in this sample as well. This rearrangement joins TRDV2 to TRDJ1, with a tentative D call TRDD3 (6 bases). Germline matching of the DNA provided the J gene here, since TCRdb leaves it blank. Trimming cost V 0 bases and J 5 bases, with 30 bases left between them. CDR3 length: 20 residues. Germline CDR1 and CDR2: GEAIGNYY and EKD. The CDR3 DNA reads TGTGCCTGTGACACCAACCTACAAGGATGCCAAGGGGATCGGACTGATAAACTCATCTTT. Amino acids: CACDTNLQGCQGDRTDKLIF.

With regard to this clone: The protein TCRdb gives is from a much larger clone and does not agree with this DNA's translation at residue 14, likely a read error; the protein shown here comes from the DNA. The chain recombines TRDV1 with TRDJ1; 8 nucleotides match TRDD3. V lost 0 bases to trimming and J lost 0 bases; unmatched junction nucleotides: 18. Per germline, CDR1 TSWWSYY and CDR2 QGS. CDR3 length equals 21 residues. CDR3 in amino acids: CALGELVPPRGWGMHTDKLIF. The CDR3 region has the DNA TGTGCTCTTGGGGAACTTGTACCCCCCCGGGGATGGGGGATGCACACCGATAAACTCATCTTT.

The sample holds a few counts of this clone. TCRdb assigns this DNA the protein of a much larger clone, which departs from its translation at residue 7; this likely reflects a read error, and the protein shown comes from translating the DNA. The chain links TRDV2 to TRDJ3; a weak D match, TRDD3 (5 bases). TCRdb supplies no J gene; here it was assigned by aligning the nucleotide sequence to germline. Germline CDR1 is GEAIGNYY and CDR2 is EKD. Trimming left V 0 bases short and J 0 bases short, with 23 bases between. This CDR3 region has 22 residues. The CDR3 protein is CACDTVPGTPGSSSWDTRQMFF. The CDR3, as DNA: TGTGCCTGTGACACCGTGCCGGGGACACCGGGTTCCAGCTCCTGGGACACCCGACAGATGTTTTTC.

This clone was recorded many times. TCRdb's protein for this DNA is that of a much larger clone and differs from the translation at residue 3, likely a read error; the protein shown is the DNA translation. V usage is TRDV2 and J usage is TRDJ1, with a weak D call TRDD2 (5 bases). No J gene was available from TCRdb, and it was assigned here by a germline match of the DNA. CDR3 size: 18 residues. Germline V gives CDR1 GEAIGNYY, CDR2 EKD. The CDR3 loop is CARDTVLRGAAYTDKLIF. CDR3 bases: TGTGCCCGTGACACCGTCCTAAGAGGGGCCGCGTACACCGATAAACTCATCTTT.